A selection of T cell receptor beta chains follows, all from one sample in a study of technical replicates of blood from a handful of donors. TCRdb's copy holds only in-frame clones and misses some; the assay was immunoSEQ multiplex PCR. Among around 84,000 clones, 97% were seen once, and the ten largest hold more than 0.15%. Sequencing used T cells isolated from PBMCs. The receptors were sampled from a human donor in good health. The CDR3 runs from the conserved cysteine through the conserved F or W. The D gene is left open where the match is weak. Some rows mark clone size as missing; the rest say once, few, many or name a class of expanded clone.

j_gene | d_gene | v_gene | abundance | len | CDR3nt | CDR3aa
TRBJ1-2 | TRBD1 | TRBV4-1 | . | 16 | TGCGCCAGCAGCCAACCCGGGACAGGGAATGATAATGGCTACACCTTC | CASSQPGTGNDNGYTF
TRBJ2-7 | . | TRBV4-1 | . | 13 | TGCGCCAGCCGAGCGGTGTTCTCCTACGAGCAGTACTTC | CASRAVFSYEQYF
TRBJ2-7 | . | TRBV19 | . | 14 | TGTGCCAGTAGTATCTCGGCAGGTTCCTACGAGCAGTACTTC | CASSISAGSYEQYF
TRBJ2-7 | . | TRBV7-2 | . | 14 | TGTGCCAGCACCCCCGGTTGGGGGGTAGTCGCGCAGTACTTC | CASTPGWGVVAQYF
TRBJ1-2 | TRBD1 | TRBV27 | once | 17 | TGTGCCAGCAGTTTATCTCCCGGGACAGGGGGAAACTATGGCTACACCTTC | CASSLSPGTGGNYGYTF
TRBJ2-7 | . | TRBV9 | . | 14 | TGTGCCAGCAGCGTAGGTGGCCAACCCTACGAGCAGTACTTC | CASSVGGQPYEQYF
TRBJ2-3 | . | TRBV7-9 | . | 17 | TGTGCCAGCAGCTTGGGGGACTCGTTCGTTGTTACAGATACGCAGTATTTT | CASSLGDSFVVTDTQYF
TRBJ2-3 | . | TRBV5-1 | . | 14 | TGCGCCAGCAGCTTAGAGACTAGTAGTGATACGCAGTATTTT | CASSLETSSDTQYF
TRBJ1-5 | TRBD1 | TRBV4-1 | . | 15 | TGCGCCAGCAGCCAGACAGGGGAATCGAATCAGCCCCAGCATTTT | CASSQTGESNQPQHF
TRBJ2-5 | TRBD1 | TRBV14 | . | 15 | TGTGCCAGCAGCCCTAGGACAGGGGGCCAAGAGACCCAGTACTTC | CASSPRTGGQETQYF
TRBJ1-1 | TRBD1 | TRBV27 | . | 14 | TGTGCCAGCAGTTTATCAGGGGGCAGTACTGAAGCTTTCTTT | CASSLSGGSTEAFF
TRBJ2-5 | . | TRBV29-1 | . | 14 | TGCAGCGTAACGGGGGACAGCCACCTTCAGACCCAGTACTTC | CSVTGDSHLQTQYF
TRBJ2-3 | . | TRBV14 | few | 16 | TGTGCCAGCAGCCCGTCGTTACTAGGATTCGCAGATACGCAGTATTTT | CASSPSLLGFADTQYF
TRBJ2-1 | TRBD2 | TRBV5-4 | . | 16 | TGTGCCAGCAGCTTGGGGCCCGCGGGGGGGCAAAATGAGCAGTTCTTC | CASSLGPAGGQNEQFF